Ten or more counts support the clone carrying this T cell receptor (beta chain). V was pared by 3 bases and J by 0 bases, with 3 bases of the junction left unmatched. CDR3 size: 14 residues. Germline V lookup: CDR1 SGDLS, CDR2 YYNGEE. Sorting captured naive CD8 T cells as CD8+CD4-CCR7+CD45RA+. This record belongs to a study of molecular identifiers for immune sequencing clone quantification. Each CDR3 protein gets one entry after TCRdb re-called the PCR reads with MiXCR. Among around 65,000 distinct CDR3 sequences, roughly 18% were seen once, and the ten largest hold roughly 1.6%. The TCR comes from a human donor in good health. Some libraries in this study had Jurkat cell RNA spiked in. Source material: naive CD8+ T cells from blood, with Jurkat cell RNA spiked in. The sample's subset: FACS-sorted CD8+CD4-CCR7+CD45RA+ naive T cells. This chain uses TRBV9 with TRBJ2-7; 7 positions match TRBD1. This chain's CDR3 is CASSGRDSSYEQYF. As DNA, the CDR3 is TGTGCCAGCAGCGGACGGGACAGCTCCTACGAGCAGTACTTC.